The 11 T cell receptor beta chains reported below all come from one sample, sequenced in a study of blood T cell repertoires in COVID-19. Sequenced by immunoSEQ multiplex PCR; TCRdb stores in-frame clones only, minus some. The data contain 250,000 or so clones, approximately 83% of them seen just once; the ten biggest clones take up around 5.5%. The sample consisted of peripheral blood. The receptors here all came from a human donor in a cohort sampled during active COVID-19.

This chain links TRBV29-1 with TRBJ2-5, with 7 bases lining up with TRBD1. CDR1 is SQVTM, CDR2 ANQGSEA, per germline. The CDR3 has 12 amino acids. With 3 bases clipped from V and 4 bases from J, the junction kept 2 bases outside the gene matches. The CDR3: CSVENRGETQYF. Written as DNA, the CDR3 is TGCAGCGTTGAGAACAGGGGAGAGACCCAGTACTTC.

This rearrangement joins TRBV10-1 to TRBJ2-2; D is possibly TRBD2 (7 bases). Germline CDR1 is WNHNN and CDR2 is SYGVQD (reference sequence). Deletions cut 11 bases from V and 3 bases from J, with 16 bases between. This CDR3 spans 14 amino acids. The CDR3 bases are TGCGCCTGGGGGGGGCAGGGAGACACCGGGGAGCTGTTTTTT. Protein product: CAWGGQGDTGELFF.

As DNA, the CDR3 is TGCGCCAGCAGCGGGGGACAGGGGGCAGATAATTCACCCCTCCACTTT. Its translation is CASSGGQGADNSPLHF. The V gene is TRBV5-1, the J gene TRBJ1-6; 12 nucleotides align to TRBD1. The CDR3 sequence is 16 residues long. The germline gives CDR1 SGHRS, CDR2 YFSETQ. Unmatched junction bases numbered 4, after V lost 4 bases and J lost 5 bases. Combining the CDR3 with reference TRBV5-1 and TRBJ1-6 gives the whole variable domain KAGVTQTPRYLIKTRGQQVTLSCSPISGHRSVSWYQQTPGQGLQFLFEYFSETQRNKGNFPGRFSGRQFSNSRSEMNVSTLELGDSALYLCASSGGQGADNSPLHFGNGTRLTVT.

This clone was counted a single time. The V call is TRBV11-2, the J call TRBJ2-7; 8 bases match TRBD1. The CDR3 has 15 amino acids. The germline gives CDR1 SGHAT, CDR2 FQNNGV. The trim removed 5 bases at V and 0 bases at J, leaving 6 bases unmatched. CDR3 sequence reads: CASSLGQGLSYEQYF. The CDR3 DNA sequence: TGTGCCAGCAGCCTTGGACAGGGACTCTCCTACGAGCAGTACTTC.

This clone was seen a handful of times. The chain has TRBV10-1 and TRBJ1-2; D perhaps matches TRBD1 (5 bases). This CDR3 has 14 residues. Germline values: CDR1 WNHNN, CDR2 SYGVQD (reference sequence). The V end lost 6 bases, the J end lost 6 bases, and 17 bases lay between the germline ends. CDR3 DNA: TGCGCCAGCAGCCCTGAACAGGATTTCCATGGCTACACCTTC. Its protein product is CASSPEQDFHGYTF.

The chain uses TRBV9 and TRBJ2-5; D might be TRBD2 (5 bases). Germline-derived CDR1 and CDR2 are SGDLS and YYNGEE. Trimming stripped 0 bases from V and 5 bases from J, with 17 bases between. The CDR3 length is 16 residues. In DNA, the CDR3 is TGTGCCAGCAGCGTAGGGGCCCCCGGCGGCGGGGAGACCCAGTACTTC. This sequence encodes CASSVGAPGGGETQYF. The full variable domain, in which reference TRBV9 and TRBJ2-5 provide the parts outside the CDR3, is DSGVTQTPKHLITATGQRVTLRCSPRSGDLSVYWYQQSLDQGLQFLIQYYNGEERAKGNILERFSAQQFPDLHSELNLSSLELGDSALYFCASSVGAPGGGETQYFGPGTRLLVL.

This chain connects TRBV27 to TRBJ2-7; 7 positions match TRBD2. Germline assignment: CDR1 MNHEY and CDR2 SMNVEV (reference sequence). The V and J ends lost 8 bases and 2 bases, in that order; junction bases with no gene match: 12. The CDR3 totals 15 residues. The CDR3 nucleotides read TGTGCCAGCTCACTAAGAGAGGGAGGGACCTACGAGCAGTACTTC. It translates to CASSLREGGTYEQYF.

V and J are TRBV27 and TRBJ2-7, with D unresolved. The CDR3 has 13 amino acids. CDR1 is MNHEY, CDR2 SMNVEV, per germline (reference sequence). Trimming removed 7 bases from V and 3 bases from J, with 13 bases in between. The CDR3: CASKFSLGYEQYF. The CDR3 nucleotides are TGTGCCAGCAAGTTTTCCCTCGGCTACGAGCAGTACTTC.

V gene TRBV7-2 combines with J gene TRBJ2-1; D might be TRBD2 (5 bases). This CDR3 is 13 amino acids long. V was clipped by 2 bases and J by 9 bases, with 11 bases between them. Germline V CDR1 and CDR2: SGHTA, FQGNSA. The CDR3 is CASSLTNRGEQFF. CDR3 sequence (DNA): TGTGCCAGCAGCTTAACAAACCGGGGTGAGCAGTTCTTC.

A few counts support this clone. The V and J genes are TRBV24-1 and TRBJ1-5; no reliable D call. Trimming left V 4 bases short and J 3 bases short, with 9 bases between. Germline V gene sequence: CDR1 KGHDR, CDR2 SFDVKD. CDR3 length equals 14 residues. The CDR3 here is CATSDSVLNQPQHF. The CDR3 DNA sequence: TGTGCCACCAGTGACTCGGTCCTCAATCAGCCCCAGCATTTT.

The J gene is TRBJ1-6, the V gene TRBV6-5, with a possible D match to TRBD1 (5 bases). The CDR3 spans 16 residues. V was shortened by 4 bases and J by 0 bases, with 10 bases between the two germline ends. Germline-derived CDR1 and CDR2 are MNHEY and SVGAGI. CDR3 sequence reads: CASSFYRSSYNSPLHF. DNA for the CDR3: TGTGCCAGCAGTTTCTACAGGAGCTCCTATAATTCACCCCTCCACTTT.